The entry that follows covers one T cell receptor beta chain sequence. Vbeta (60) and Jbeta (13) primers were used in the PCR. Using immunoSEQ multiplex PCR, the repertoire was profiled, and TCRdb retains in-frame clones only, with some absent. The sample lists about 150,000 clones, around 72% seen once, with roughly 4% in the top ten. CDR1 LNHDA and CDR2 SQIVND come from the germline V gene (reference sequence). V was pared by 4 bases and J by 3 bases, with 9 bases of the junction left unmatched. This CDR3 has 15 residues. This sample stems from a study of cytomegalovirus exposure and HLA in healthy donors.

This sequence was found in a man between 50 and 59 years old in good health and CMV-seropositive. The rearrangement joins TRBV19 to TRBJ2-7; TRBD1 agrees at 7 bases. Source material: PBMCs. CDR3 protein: CASSRATGNLYEQYF. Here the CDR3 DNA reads TGTGCCAGTAGTAGAGCGACAGGGAACCTCTACGAGCAGTACTTC.